The clone carrying this T cell receptor (beta chain) showed up just a few times. The antigen is undetermined. The data were taken from a study of response to subunit inactivated influenza vaccine. Study outcomes and limitations: It was the authors' suggestion that each seasonal influenza vaccination recruits few new T cells.

Using its own MiXCR run on the RT-PCR reads, TCRdb lists one record per CDR3 protein. The sample holds around 300,000 distinct CDR3 sequences, 20% to 25% seen once. This CDR3 has 13 amino acids. V shed 1 base and J shed 9 bases, with 7 bases lying between them. Sequences were derived from PBMCs from blood, sampled approximately 20 months after vaccination. The V call is TRBV12-3 or TRBV12-4, the J call TRBJ1-6; D unresolved. The clonotype originates from a man aged 50-75 years who received an inactivated influenza vaccine. CDR3 sequence: CASSLGRTSPLHF. The CDR3 bases are TGTGCCAGCAGTTTAGGACGGACTTCACCCCTCCACTTT.